Included here is one T cell receptor beta chain sequence, with context. Its antigen is as yet unknown. These data originate in a study of CD8 T cells in ankylosing spondylitis. Broader study findings: A TCR beta motif of 8 or 9 highly homologous variants appeared characteristic of ankylosing spondylitis blood. Significantly higher representation of disease-linked clones was reported for matched ankylosing spondylitis synovial fluid. Disease-linked clones proved CD8+ and comparatively uncommon in peripheral blood.

TCRdb re-called the 5' RACE reads with MiXCR, one entry per CDR3 protein. Of about 320,000 distinct CDR3 sequences in the sample, approximately 10% were seen once. Germline V gene lookup returns CDR1 DFQATT and CDR2 SNEGSKA (reference sequence). CDR3 length equals 12 residues. The sequenced sample consisted of blood, either unsorted or a sorted T cell fraction (not recorded which). The receptor's source is a female donor with ankylosing spondylitis or in good health (not recorded which). The rearrangement joins TRBV20-1 to TRBJ1-1; D is possibly TRBD1 (6 bases). CDR3 protein: CRAILGGTEAFF. CDR3 bases: TGCAGAGCAATCCTAGGGGGGACTGAAGCTTTCTTT.